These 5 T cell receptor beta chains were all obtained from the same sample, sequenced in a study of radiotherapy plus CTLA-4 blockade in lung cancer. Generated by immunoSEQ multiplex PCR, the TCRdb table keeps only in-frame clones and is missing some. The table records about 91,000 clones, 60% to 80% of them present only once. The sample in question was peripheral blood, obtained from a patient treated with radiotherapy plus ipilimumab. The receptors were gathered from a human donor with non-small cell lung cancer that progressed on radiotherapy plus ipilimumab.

DNA for the CDR3: TGTGCCAGCTCACCTCCGACTAGCGGGGGAATATATACGCAGTATTTT. Translated, it gives CASSPPTSGGIYTQYF. The gene calls are TRBV18 and TRBJ2-3; TRBD2 agrees at 12 bases. Germline V gene sequence: CDR1 KGHSH, CDR2 LQKENI. The junction had 8 bases not matched to a gene; V was cut back by 3 bases and J by 7 bases. The CDR3 contains 16 residues.

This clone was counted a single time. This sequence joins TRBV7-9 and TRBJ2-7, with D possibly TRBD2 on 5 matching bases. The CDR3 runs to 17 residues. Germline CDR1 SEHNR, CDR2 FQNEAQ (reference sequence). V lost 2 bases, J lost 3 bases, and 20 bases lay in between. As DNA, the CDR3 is TGTGCCAGCAGCTTAAGTGTGAGGGATCCTTCCGGCTACGAGCAGTACTTC. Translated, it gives CASSLSVRDPSGYEQYF. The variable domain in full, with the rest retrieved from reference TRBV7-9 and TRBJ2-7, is DTGVSQNPRHKITKRGQNVTFRCDPISEHNRLYWYRQTLGQGPEFLTYFQNEAQLEKSRLLSDRFSAERPKGSFSTLEIQRTEQGDSAMYLCASSLSVRDPSGYEQYFGPGTRLTVT.

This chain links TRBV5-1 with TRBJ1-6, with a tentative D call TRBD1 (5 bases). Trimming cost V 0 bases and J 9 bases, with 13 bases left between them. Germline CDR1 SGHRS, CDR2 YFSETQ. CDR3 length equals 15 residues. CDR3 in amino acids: CASSLEGQVSSPLHF. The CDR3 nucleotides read TGCGCCAGCAGCTTGGAGGGGCAGGTGAGTTCACCCCTCCACTTT.

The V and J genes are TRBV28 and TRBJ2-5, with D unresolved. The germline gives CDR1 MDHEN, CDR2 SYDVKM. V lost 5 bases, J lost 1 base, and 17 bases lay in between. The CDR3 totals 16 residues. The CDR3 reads CASSDLRVGSQETQYF. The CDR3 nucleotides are TGTGCCAGCAGTGACTTACGCGTGGGCTCCCAAGAGACCCAGTACTTC.

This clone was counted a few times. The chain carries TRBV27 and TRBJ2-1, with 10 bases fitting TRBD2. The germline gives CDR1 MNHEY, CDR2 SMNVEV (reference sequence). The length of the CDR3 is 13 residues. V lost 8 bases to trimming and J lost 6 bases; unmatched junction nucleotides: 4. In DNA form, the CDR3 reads TGTGCCAGCTTTAGCGGGGGGTTCAATGAGCAGTTCTTC. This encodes CASFSGGFNEQFF.